The 8 T cell receptor beta chains in this list originate from one sample, sequenced in a study of blood T cell repertoires in COVID-19. Sequencing used immunoSEQ multiplex PCR; TCRdb keeps in-frame clones, though not all of them. The profile shows some 270,000 clones, around 85% of them singletons. The specimen sequenced was peripheral blood. Receptors originate from a human donor with COVID-19, enrolled during active disease. The donor label of this sample is uncertain.

This rearrangement joins TRBV11-2 to TRBJ2-2; possible D gene TRBD2, 5 bases. CDR3 size: 18 residues. CDR1 and CDR2 from the germline V gene are SGHAT and FQNNGV. V was pared by 0 bases and J by 2 bases, with 16 bases between. CDR3 loop: CASSLDLGGGSNTGELFF. The CDR3 DNA sequence: TGTGCCAGCAGCTTAGATTTGGGCGGCGGGTCTAACACCGGGGAGCTGTTTTTT.

The CDR3 region is CAWDRTGAGANVLTF. The DNA of the CDR3 is TGTGCCTGGGATCGGACAGGGGCTGGGGCCAACGTCCTGACTTTC. The chain uses TRBV30 and TRBJ2-6, with 9 bases that match TRBD1. The ends lost 5 bases at V and 2 bases at J; junction bases unmatched: 4. This CDR3 has 15 amino acids. Germline CDR1 GTSNPN, CDR2 SVGIG (reference sequence).

The V and J genes are TRBV6-5 and TRBJ1-2; D perhaps matches TRBD1 (5 bases). Germline assignment: CDR1 MNHEY and CDR2 SVGAGI. V lost 4 bases, J lost 4 bases, and 13 bases lay in between. CDR3 length: 14 residues. CDR3 in DNA: TGTGCCAGCAGTTTTACGCAGGGAGGCTATGGCTACACCTTC. Amino acids: CASSFTQGGYGYTF.

The chain carries TRBV30 and TRBJ2-3; 7 bases agree with TRBD2. Germline CDR1 reads GTSNPN; CDR2 reads SVGIG (reference sequence). With 1 base clipped from V and 5 bases from J, the junction kept 3 bases outside the gene matches. The length of the CDR3 is 13 residues. The CDR3: CAWSGGGGDTQYF. CDR3 coding DNA: TGTGCCTGGAGTGGGGGGGGAGGAGATACGCAGTATTTT.

The chain employs TRBV4-3 and TRBJ2-7; D may be TRBD2 (6 bases). Germline V gives CDR1 LGHNA, CDR2 YSLEER. The CDR3 length is 15 residues. V was trimmed by 1 base and J by 3 bases, leaving 13 bases between them. As DNA, the CDR3 is TGCGCCAGCAGCCAAGGTCGGGACTCTATCTACGAGCAGTACTTC. Translating gives CASSQGRDSIYEQYF.

The V call is TRBV21-1, the J call TRBJ2-5; no DNA check was done on the table's D call, TRBD2. TRBV21-1 is termed a pseudogene. The CDR3 runs 15 residues. CDR3 region: CASSTRVGVGETQYF. Here the CDR3 DNA reads TGTGCCAGCAGCACCCGAGTCGGGGTGGGAGAGACCCAGTACTTC.

The chain links TRBV11-2 to TRBJ2-3; 8 bases agree with TRBD1. With 5 bases clipped from V and 3 bases from J, the junction kept 10 bases outside the gene matches. Germline V gene data show CDR1 as SGHAT and CDR2 as FQNNGV. The CDR3 runs to 16 residues. CDR3: CASSATTGARTDTQYF. The CDR3 DNA reads as TGTGCCAGCAGCGCGACGACAGGGGCAAGGACAGATACGCAGTATTTT.

The chain recombines TRBV25-1 with TRBJ1-1; no clear D. The CDR3 has 13 amino acids. CDR1 and CDR2 from the germline V gene are MGHDK and SYGVNS. The V end lost 5 bases, the J end lost 1 base, and 8 bases lay between the germline ends. CDR3 sequence (DNA): TGTGCCAGCAGTTCTCTAGGGAACACTGAAGCTTTCTTT. It encodes CASSSLGNTEAFF.